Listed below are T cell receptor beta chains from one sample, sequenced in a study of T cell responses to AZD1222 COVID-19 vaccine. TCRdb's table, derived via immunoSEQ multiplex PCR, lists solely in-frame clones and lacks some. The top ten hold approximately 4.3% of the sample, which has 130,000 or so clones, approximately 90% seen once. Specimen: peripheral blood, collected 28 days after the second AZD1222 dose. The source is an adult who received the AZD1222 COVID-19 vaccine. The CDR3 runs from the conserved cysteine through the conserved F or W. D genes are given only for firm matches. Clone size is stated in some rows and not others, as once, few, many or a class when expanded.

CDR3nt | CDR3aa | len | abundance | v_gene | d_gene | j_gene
TGTGCCAGCAGCCCCTCCAGGGGGAGGGATGAGCAGTTCTTC | CASSPSRGRDEQFF | 14 | . | TRBV7-2 | . | TRBJ2-1
TGTGCCAGCAGCTTAGTTGACCAGGACTACGAGCAGTACTTC | CASSLVDQDYEQYF | 14 | . | TRBV7-9 | . | TRBJ2-7
TGTGCCACCGGGCAGTACAATCAGCCCCAGCATTTT | CATGQYNQPQHF | 12 | . | TRBV15 | . | TRBJ1-5
TGTGCCAGCAGCTTAGTAGGAGGCAGGGGAGGTCACACCGGGGAGCTGTTTTTT | CASSLVGGRGGHTGELFF | 18 | . | TRBV7-9 | . | TRBJ2-2
TGTGCCAGCAGTTACGGGGGATCGACAGTGAACACTGAAGCTTTCTTT | CASSYGGSTVNTEAFF | 16 | . | TRBV6-2/TRBV6-3 | . | TRBJ1-1
TGTGCCAGCGACGGGAGTTATAGCAATCAGCCCCAGCATTTT | CASDGSYSNQPQHF | 14 | . | TRBV21-1 | . | TRBJ1-5
TGTGCCAGCAGCGTAGGTTCCGCGGGAGGACGTCTGGAGACCCAGTACTTC | CASSVGSAGGRLETQYF | 17 | . | TRBV9 | TRBD2 | TRBJ2-5
TGTGCCACCAGCAGAGGCCCGTACTCTGGAAACACCATATATTTT | CATSRGPYSGNTIYF | 15 | . | TRBV15 | . | TRBJ1-3
TGTGCCAGCAGTTTAGGAGCGGTAGGATCACCCCTCCACTTT | CASSLGAVGSPLHF | 14 | . | TRBV28 | . | TRBJ1-6
TGTGCCAGCAGTTTAGGAAGGATCTATGGCTACACCTTC | CASSLGRIYGYTF | 13 | . | TRBV28 | . | TRBJ1-2
TGTGCCAGCAGCTACGACTACAATGAGCAGTTCTTC | CASSYDYNEQFF | 12 | . | TRBV7-9 | . | TRBJ2-1
TGTGCCAGCAGCTTCGGGTCTGATAGTGAAAAACTGTTTTTT | CASSFGSDSEKLFF | 14 | . | TRBV11-2 | . | TRBJ1-4
TGCGCCAGCAGCCGTTTGGACAGGGGGGACTACGAGCAGTACTTC | CASSRLDRGDYEQYF | 15 | . | TRBV4-1 | TRBD1 | TRBJ2-7
TGTGCCAGCTCACCAACGAATTTACGCCAGCCCCAGCATTTT | CASSPTNLRQPQHF | 14 | . | TRBV18 | . | TRBJ1-5
TGTGCCAGCAGCTCGGCCTATCGACGGGGCCGAACTGAAGCTTTCTTT | CASSSAYRRGRTEAFF | 16 | . | TRBV11-2 | . | TRBJ1-1
TGTGCCAGCAGCCAGGGGACAGGTCCTGTAACTGAAGCTTTCTTT | CASSQGTGPVTEAFF | 15 | once | TRBV5-8 | TRBD1 | TRBJ1-1
TGTGCCAGCAGCCAATTCTCCGGGCCCTCGAACACTGAAGCTTTCTTT | CASSQFSGPSNTEAFF | 16 | . | TRBV14 | . | TRBJ1-1
TGTGCCACCAGCAGGGGACAGATTAATTCACCCCTCCACTTT | CATSRGQINSPLHF | 14 | . | TRBV15 | TRBD1 | TRBJ1-6
TGTGCCAGCAGCATTAGAGGAAACACCATATATTTT | CASSIRGNTIYF | 12 | . | TRBV13 | . | TRBJ1-3
TGTGCCAGCAGCTTTAAGCGGGAGAGGAACACCGGGGAGCTGTTTTTT | CASSFKRERNTGELFF | 16 | . | TRBV5-4 | TRBD2 | TRBJ2-2
TGTGCCAGCAGTTACTACGAAAATGAGCAGTTCTTC | CASSYYENEQFF | 12 | . | TRBV6-5 | . | TRBJ2-1
TGTGCCAGTAGTTCATCAGTAGACACTAATAACTATGGCTACACCTTC | CASSSSVDTNNYGYTF | 16 | . | TRBV19 | . | TRBJ1-2
TGTGCCAGCAGTTACGGACAGGGGAGTCATGAAAAACTGTTTTTT | CASSYGQGSHEKLFF | 15 | . | TRBV5-4 | TRBD1 | TRBJ1-4
TGTGCCAGCAGTGAGGTTGCAACTAATGAAAAACTGTTTTTT | CASSEVATNEKLFF | 14 | once | TRBV27 | . | TRBJ1-4
TGTGCCAGCAGTTTATCTAGGCAGCTGATGGTCTTC | CASSLSRQLMVF | 12 | . | TRBV27 | . | TRBJ2-7
TGTGCCAGTAAACACAGGGGCGGCAATGGCTACACCTTC | CASKHRGGNGYTF | 13 | once | TRBV19 | TRBD1 | TRBJ1-2
TGTGCCAGTAGTCAGAGACAGCGGGGGAACACCGGGGAGCTGTTTTTT | CASSQRQRGNTGELFF | 16 | . | TRBV19 | TRBD2 | TRBJ2-2
TGCAGCGTTGAAGCCGTAACAGGGGCGGGTGCTTTCTTT | CSVEAVTGAGAFF | 13 | . | TRBV29-1 | TRBD1 | TRBJ1-1